This TCR beta chain was observed in a study of shared clonotypes between healthy human individuals. Cells designated naive CD8 were CD45RO-negative and were positively selected for CCR7, with terminally differentiated effector memory CD45RA+ cells excluded. On this clone itself: Other DNA sequences of this sample code for an identical CDR3.

Germline V gene lookup returns CDR1 MNHEY and CDR2 SMNVEV (reference sequence). This CDR3 is 14 amino acids long. V was pared by 0 bases and J by 0 bases, with 5 bases between. It was about 210 ng DNA, about 30,000 T cell genomes, that sorted-subset replicate PCRs used. Clones were read by immunoSEQ multiplex PCR, and TCRdb kept only the in-frame ones, dropping some. The data show around 2,000,000 clones, about 94% seen once. The TCR sequence derives from a young man in good health. The sample taken for sequencing was naive CD8+ T cells sorted from blood. The chain uses TRBV27 and TRBJ1-1; D is undetermined. In DNA form, the CDR3 reads TGTGCCAGCAGTTTATCAACCTTGAACACTGAAGCTTTCTTT. Amino acid sequence: CASSLSTLNTEAFF.